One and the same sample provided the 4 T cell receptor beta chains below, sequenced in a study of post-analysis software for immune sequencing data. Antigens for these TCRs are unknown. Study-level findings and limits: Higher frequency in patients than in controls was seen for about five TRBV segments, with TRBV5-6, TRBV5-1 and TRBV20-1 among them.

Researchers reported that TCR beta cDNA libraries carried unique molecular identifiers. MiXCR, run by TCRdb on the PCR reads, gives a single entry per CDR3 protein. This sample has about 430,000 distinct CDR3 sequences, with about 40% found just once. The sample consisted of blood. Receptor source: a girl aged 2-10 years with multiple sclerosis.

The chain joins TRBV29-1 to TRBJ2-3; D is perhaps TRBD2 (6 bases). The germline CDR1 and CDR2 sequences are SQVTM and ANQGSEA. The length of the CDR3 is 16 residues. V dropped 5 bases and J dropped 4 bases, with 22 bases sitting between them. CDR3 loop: CSVISWDSRSADTQYF. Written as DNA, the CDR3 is TGCAGCGTTATTAGCTGGGACTCCCGGTCCGCAGATACGCAGTATTTT.

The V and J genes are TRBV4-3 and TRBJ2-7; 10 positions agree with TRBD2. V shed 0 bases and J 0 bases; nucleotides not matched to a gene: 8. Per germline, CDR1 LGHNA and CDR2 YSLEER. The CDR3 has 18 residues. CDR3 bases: TGCGCCAGCAGCCAAGATTGGTGGCAGCGGGAGGGCTCCTACGAGCAGTACTTC. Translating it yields CASSQDWWQREGSYEQYF.

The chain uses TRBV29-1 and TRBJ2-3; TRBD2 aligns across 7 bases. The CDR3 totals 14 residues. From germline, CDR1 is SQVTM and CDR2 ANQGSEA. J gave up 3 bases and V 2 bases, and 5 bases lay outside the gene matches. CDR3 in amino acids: CSVERGGRTDTQYF. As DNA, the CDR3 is TGCAGCGTTGAAAGAGGCGGGAGAACAGATACGCAGTATTTT.

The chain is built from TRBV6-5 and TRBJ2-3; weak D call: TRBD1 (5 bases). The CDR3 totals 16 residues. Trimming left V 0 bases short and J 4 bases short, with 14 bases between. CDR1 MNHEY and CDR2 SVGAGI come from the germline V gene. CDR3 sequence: CASSYSTGAGADTQYF. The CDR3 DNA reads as TGTGCCAGCAGTTACTCGACTGGGGCCGGCGCAGATACGCAGTATTTT.